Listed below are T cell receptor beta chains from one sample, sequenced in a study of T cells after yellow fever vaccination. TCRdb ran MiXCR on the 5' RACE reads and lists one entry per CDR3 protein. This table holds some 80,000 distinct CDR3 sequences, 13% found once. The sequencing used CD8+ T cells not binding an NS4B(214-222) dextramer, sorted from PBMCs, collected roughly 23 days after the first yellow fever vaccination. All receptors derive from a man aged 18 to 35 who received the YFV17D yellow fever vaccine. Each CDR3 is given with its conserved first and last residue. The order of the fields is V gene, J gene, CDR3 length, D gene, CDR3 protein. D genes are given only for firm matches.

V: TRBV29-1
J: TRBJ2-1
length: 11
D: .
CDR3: CSGTGMHEQFF

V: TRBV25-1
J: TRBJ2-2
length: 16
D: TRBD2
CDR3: CASSGLADSNTGELFF

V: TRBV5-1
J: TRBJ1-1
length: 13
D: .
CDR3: CASSFGGTTEAFF

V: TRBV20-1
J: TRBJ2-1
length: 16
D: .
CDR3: CSARDQVGAFHNEQFF

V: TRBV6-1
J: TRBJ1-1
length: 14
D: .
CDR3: CASSPLMGYTEAFF

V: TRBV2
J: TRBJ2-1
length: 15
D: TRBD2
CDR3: CASSRAGGMNNEQFF

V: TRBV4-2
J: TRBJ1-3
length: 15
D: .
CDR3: CASSQGLFSGNTIYF

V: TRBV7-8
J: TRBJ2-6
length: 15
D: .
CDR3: CASSLARLGANVLTF

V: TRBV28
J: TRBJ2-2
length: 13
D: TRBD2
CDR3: CASSWGGTGELFF

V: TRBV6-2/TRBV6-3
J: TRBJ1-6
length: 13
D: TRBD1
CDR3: CASRDRWNSPLHF

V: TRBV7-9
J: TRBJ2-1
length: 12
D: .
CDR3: CASSPGRSEQFF

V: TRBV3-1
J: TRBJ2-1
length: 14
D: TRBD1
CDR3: CASSQTGGWNEQFF

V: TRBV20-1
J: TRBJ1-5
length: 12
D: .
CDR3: CSARIGTQPQHF

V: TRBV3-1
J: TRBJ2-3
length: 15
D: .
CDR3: CASSPSEGITDTQYF